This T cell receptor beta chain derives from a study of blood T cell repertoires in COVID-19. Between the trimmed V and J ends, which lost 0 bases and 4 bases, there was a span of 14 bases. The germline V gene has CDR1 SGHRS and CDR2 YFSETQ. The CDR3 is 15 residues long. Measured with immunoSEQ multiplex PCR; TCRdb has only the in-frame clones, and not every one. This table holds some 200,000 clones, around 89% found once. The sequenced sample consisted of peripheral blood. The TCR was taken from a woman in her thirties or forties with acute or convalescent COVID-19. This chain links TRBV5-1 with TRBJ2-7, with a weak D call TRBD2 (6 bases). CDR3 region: CASSLGPRGEYEQYV. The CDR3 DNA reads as TGCGCCAGCAGCTTGGGTCCTCGCGGGGAGTACGAGCAGTACGTC.